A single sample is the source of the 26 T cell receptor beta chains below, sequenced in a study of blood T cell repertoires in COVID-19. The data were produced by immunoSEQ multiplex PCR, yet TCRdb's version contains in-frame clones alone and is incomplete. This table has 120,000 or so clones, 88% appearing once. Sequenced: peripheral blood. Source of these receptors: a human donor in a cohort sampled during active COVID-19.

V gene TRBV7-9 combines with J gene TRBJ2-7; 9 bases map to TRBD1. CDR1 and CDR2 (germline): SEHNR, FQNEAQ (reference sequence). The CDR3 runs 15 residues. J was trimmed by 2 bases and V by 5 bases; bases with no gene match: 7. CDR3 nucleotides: TGTGCCAGCAGCCACGAGACAGGGGGGCCCTACGAGCAGTACTTC. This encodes CASSHETGGPYEQYF. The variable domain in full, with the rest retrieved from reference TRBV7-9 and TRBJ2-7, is DTGVSQNPRHKITKRGQNVTFRCDPISEHNRLYWYRQTLGQGPEFLTYFQNEAQLEKSRLLSDRFSAERPKGSFSTLEIQRTEQGDSAMYLCASSHETGGPYEQYFGPGTRLTVT.

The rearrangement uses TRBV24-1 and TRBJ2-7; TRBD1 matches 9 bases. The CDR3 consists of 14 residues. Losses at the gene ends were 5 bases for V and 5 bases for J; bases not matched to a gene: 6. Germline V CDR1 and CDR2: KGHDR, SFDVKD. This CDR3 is CATSGGTGLDEQYF. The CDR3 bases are TGTGCCACCAGTGGGGGGACAGGGTTGGACGAGCAGTACTTC.

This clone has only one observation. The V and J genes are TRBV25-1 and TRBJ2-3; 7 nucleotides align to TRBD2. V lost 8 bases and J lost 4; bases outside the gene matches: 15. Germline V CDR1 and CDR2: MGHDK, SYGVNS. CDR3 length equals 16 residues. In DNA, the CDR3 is TGTGCCAGCGGCGAATTCCCCGGGACTAAAGCAGATACGCAGTATTTT. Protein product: CASGEFPGTKADTQYF. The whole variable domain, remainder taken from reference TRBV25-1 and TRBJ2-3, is EADIYQTPRYLVIGTGKKITLECSQTMGHDKMYWYQQDPGMELHLIHYSYGVNSTEKGDLSSESTVSRIRTEHFPLTLESARPSHTSQYLCASGEFPGTKADTQYFGPGTRLTVL.

The CDR3 nucleotides read TGTGCCAGCAGCCTGCGTCCCGGGACACCACAAGAGACCCAGTACTTC. It yields the protein CASSLRPGTPQETQYF. This rearrangement joins TRBV5-4 to TRBJ2-5; tentative D call: TRBD1 (6 bases). The CDR3 is 16 residues long. Germline CDR1 reads SGHNT; CDR2 reads YYREEE (reference sequence). V lost 4 bases to trimming and J lost 2 bases, with 18 bases between them.

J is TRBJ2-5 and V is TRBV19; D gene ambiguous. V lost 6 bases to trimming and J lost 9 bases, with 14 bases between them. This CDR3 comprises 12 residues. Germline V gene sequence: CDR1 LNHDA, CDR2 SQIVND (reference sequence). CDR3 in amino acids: CASRDGSRAQYF. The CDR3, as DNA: TGTGCCAGTAGAGACGGCTCTCGGGCCCAGTACTTC.

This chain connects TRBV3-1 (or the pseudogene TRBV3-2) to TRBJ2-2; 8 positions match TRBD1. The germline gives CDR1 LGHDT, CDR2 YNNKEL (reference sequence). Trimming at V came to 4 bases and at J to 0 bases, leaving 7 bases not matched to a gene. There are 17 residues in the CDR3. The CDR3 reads CASSRAGQGANTGELFF. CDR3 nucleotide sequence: TGTGCCAGCAGCCGCGCCGGACAGGGTGCGAACACCGGGGAGCTGTTTTTT.

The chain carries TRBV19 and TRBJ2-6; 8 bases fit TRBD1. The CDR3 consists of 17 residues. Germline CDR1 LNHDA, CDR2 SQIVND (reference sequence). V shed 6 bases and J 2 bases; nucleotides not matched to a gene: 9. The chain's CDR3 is CASRRTGFFTGANVLTF. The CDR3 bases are TGTGCCAGTAGGAGGACAGGGTTCTTTACTGGGGCCAACGTCCTGACTTTC.

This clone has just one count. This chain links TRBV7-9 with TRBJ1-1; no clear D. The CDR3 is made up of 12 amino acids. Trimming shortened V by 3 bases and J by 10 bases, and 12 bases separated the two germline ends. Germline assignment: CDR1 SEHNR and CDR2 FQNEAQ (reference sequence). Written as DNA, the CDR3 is TGTGCCAGCAGCTTTGGGCAGCTGAGAGCTTTCTTT. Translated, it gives CASSFGQLRAFF.

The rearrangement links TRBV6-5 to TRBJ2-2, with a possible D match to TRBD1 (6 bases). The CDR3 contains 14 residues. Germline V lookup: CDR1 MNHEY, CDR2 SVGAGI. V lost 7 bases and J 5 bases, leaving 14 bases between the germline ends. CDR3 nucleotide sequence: TGTGCCAGCAACCCCCGCAGGGGAACCGGGGAGCTGTTTTTT. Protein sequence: CASNPRRGTGELFF.

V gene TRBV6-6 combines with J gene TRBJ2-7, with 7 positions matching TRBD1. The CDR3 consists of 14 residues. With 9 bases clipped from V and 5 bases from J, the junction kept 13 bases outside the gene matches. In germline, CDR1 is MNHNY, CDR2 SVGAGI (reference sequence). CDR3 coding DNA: TGTGCCAGTACCCGACAGGGTCTTTCGAACGAGCAGTACTTC. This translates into CASTRQGLSNEQYF.

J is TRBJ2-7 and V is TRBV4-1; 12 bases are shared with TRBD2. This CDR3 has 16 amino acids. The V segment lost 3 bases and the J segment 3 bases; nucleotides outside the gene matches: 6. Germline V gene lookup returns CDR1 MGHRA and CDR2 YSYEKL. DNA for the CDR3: TGCGCCAGCAGCCAGCAACTAGCGGGGGGACACTACGAGCAGTACTTC. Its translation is CASSQQLAGGHYEQYF.

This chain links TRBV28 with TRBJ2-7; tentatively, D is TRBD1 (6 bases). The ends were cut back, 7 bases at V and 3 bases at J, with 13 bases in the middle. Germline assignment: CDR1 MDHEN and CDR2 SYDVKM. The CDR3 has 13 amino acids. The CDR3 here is CASISGHNYEQYF. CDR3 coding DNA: TGTGCCAGCATCTCGGGACACAACTACGAGCAGTACTTC.

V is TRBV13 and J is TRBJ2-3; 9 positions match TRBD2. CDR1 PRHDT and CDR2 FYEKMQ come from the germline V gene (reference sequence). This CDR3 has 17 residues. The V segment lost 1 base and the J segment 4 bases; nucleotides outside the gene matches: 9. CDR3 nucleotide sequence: TGTGCCAGCAGCTTAGAAGGCGGGGGGGCCCGCGCAGATACGCAGTATTTT. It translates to CASSLEGGGARADTQYF.

This chain's CDR3 is CATSVRDRASEQYF. The CDR3 DNA reads TGTGCCACCAGCGTACGGGACAGGGCCTCCGAGCAGTACTTC. The chain employs TRBV15 and TRBJ2-7; TRBD1 agrees at 9 bases. Trimming took 5 bases from V and 6 from J; bases not matched to a gene: 8. CDR3 length equals 14 residues. Germline V gene data show CDR1 as LNHNV and CDR2 as YYDKDF (reference sequence).

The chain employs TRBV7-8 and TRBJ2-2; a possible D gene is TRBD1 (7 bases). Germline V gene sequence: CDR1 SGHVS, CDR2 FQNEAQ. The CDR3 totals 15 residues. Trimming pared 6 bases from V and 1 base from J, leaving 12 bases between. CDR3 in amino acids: CASRHRGGNTGELFF. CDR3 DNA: TGTGCCAGCAGACACAGGGGAGGGAACACCGGGGAGCTGTTTTTT.

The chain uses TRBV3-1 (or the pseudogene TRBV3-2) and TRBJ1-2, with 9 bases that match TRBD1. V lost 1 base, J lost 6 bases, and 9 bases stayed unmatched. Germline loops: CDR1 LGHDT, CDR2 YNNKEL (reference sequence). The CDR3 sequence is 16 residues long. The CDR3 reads CASSQGLLTGGDGYTF. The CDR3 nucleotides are TGTGCCAGCAGCCAAGGGCTTTTGACAGGGGGTGATGGCTACACCTTC.

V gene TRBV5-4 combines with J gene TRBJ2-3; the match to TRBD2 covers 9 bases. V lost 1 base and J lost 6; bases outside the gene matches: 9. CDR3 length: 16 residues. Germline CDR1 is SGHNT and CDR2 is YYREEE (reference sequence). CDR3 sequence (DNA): TGTGCCAGCAGCTTGTCGCTAGCGGGGAGATCCGATACGCAGTATTTT. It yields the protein CASSLSLAGRSDTQYF.

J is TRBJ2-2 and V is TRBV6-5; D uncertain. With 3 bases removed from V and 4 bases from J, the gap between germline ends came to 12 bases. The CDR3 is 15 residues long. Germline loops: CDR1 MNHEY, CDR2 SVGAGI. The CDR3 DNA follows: TGTGCCAGCAGTTATTATGGGCGCAGCACCGGGGAGCTGTTTTTT. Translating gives CASSYYGRSTGELFF.

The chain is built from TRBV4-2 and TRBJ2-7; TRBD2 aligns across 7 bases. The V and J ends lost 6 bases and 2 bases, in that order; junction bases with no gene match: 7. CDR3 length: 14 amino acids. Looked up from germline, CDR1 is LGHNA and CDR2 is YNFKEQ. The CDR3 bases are TGTGCCAGCAGTGCCGGGGGGAACACCTACGAGCAGTACTTC. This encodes CASSAGGNTYEQYF.

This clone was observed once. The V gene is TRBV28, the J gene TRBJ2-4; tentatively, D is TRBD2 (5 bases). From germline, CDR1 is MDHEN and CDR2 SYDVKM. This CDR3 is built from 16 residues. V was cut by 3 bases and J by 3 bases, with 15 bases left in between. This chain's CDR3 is CASSFAAGGGKNIQYF. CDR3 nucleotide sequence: TGTGCCAGCAGTTTCGCCGCGGGCGGAGGCAAAAACATTCAGTACTTC.

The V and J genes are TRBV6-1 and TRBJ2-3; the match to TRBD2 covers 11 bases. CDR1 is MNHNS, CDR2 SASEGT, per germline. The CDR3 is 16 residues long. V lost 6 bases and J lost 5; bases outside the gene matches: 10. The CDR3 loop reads CASREPSGRMLDTQYF. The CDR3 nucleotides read TGTGCCAGCAGGGAACCTAGCGGGAGGATGCTAGATACGCAGTATTTT.

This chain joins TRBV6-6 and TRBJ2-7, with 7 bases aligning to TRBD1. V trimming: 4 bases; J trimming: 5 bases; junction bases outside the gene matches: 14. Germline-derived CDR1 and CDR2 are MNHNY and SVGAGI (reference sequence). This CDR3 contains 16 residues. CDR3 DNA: TGTGCCAGCAGTTCCACGGCGACAGGGATGGTCGACGAGCAGTACTTC. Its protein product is CASSSTATGMVDEQYF.

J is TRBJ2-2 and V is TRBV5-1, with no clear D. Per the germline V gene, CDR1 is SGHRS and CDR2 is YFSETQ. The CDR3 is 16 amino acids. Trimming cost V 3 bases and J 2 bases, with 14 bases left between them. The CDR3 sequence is CASSSQAILNTGELFF. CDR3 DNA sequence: TGCGCCAGCAGCTCCCAGGCCATCTTAAACACCGGGGAGCTGTTTTTT.

As DNA, the CDR3 is TGTGCCTGCTCCACCGTCAGCTCCTACAATGAGCAGTTCTTC. The encoded protein is CACSTVSSYNEQFF. V is TRBV19 and J is TRBJ2-1; the D is unclear. The CDR3 covers 14 residues. CDR1 LNHDA and CDR2 SQIVND come from the germline V gene (reference sequence). V lost 11 bases and J 0 bases, leaving 14 bases between the germline ends.

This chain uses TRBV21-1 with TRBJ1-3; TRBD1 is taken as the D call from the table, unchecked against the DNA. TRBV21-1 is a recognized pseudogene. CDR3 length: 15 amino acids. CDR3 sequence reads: CASRSTGPQGNTIYF. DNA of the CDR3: TGTGCCAGCAGATCGACAGGTCCTCAAGGAAACACCATATATTTT.

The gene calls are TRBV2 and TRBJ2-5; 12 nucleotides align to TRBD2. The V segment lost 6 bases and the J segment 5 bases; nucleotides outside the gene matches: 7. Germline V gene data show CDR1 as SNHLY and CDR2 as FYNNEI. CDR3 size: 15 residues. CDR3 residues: CASRSSGGAGETQYF. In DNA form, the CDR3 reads TGTGCCAGCAGGTCTAGCGGGGGGGCCGGGGAGACCCAGTACTTC. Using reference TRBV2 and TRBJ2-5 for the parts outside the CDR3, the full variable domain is EPEVTQTPSHQVTQMGQEVILRCVPISNHLYFYWYRQILGQKVEFLVSFYNNEISEKSEIFDDQFSVERPDGSNFTLKIRSTKLEDSAMYFCASRSSGGAGETQYFGPGTRLLVL.